This T cell receptor (beta chain) was found in a study of T cell responses to AZD1222 COVID-19 vaccine. CDR1 is LNHDA and CDR2 is SQIVND in the germline V gene (reference sequence). Trimming at V came to 6 bases and at J to 0 bases, leaving 9 bases not matched to a gene. The CDR3 has 16 residues. As to this clone: Its antigen is unknown.

Study results and caveats: With dominance at 160-218 and 743-854, vaccine-associated CD4 TCRs spanned spike. Repertoires were obtained only post-peak T cell response.

The repertoire was sequenced with immunoSEQ multiplex PCR; TCRdb's copy has only in-frame clones and lacks some. The sample shows 65,000 to 75,000 clones, roughly 80% of them seen only once. The sample in question was peripheral blood, obtained 28 days after the second AZD1222 dose. The genes are TRBV19 and TRBJ2-3, with 7 bases identical to TRBD2. The TCR sequence derives from an adult who received the AZD1222 COVID-19 vaccine. Here the CDR3 reads CASSDTSGDSTDTQYF. CDR3 DNA sequence: TGTGCCAGTAGCGATACCAGCGGGGATAGCACAGATACGCAGTATTTT.